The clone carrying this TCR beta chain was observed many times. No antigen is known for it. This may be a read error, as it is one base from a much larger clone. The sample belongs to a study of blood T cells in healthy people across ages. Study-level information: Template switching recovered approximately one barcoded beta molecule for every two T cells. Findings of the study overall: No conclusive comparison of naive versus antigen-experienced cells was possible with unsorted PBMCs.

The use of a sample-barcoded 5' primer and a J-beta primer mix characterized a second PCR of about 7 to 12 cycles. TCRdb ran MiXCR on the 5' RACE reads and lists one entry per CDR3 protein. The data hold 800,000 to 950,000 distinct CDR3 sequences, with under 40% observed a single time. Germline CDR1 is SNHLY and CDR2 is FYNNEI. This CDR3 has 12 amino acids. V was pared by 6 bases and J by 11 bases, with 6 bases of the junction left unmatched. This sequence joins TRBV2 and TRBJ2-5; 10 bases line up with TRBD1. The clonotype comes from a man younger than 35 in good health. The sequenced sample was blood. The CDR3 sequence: CASRTGGSEQYF. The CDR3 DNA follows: TGTGCCAGCAGGACAGGGGGCAGTGAGCAGTACTTC.